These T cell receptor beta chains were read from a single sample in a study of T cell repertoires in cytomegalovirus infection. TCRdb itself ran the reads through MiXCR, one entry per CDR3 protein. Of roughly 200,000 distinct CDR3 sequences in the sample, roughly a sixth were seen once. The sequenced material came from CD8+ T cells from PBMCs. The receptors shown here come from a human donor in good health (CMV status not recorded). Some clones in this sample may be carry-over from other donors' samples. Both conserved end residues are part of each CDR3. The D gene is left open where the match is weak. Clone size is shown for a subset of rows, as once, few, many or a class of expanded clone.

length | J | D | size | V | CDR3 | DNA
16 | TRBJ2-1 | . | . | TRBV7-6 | CASRSLQWDHYNEQFF | TGTGCCAGCAGATCGCTACAATGGGACCACTACAATGAGCAGTTCTTC
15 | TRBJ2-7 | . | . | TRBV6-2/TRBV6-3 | CASSSRTLVAYEQYF | TGTGCCAGCAGTTCCCGGACACTGGTAGCCTACGAGCAGTACTTC
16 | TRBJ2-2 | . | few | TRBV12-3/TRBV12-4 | CASSKTGVTNTGELFF | TGTGCCAGCAGTAAGACAGGTGTTACGAACACCGGGGAGCTGTTTTTT
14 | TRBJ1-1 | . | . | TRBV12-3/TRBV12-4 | CASSIDGGRTEAFF | TGTGCCAGCAGTATCGACGGGGGAAGAACTGAAGCTTTCTTT
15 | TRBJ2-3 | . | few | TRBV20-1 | CSANLAGSSTDTQYF | TGCAGTGCTAATCTGGCAGGGTCTAGCACAGATACGCAGTATTTT
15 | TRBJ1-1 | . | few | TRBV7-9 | CASSSLGQTDTEAFF | TGTGCCAGCAGCAGCCTAGGACAGACCGACACTGAAGCTTTCTTT
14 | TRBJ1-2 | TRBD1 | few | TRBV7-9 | CVSSPGQGNYGYTF | TGTGTCAGCAGCCCGGGACAGGGGAACTATGGCTACACCTTC
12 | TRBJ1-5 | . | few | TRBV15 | CATSRDSQPQHF | TGTGCCACCAGCAGAGATAGTCAGCCCCAGCATTTT
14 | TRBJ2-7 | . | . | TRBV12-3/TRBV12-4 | CASSRVGSSYEQYF | TGTGCCAGCAGCCGTGTGGGAAGTTCCTACGAGCAGTACTTC
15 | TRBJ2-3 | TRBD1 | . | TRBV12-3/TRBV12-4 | CASSLGQRSTDTQYF | TGTGCCAGCAGCCTGGGACAGAGAAGCACAGATACGCAGTATTTT
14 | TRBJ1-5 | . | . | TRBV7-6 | CASSPQVSNQPQHF | TGTGCCAGCAGCCCGCAGGTTAGCAATCAGCCCCAGCATTTT
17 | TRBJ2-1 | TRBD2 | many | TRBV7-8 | CASSSLGTSGVYNEQFF | TGTGCCAGCAGCTCCTTAGGGACTAGCGGGGTTTACAATGAGCAGTTCTTC
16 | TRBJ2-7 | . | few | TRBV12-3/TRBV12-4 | CASSSSADQTFYEQYF | TGTGCCAGCAGTTCCTCAGCTGACCAAACGTTCTACGAGCAGTACTTC
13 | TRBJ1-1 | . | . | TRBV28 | CVSSLGPGAEAFF | TGTGTCAGCAGTTTGGGGCCGGGGGCTGAAGCTTTCTTT
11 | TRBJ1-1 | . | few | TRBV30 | CAWSVNREAFF | TGTGCCTGGAGTGTAAACCGGGAAGCTTTCTTT
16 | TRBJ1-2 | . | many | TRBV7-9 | CASSLLDSDGAYGYTF | TGTGCCAGCAGCCTGCTAGACTCGGACGGAGCCTATGGCTACACCTTC
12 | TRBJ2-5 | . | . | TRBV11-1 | CACSLGGETQYF | TGTGCCTGCAGCTTAGGGGGGGAGACCCAGTACTTC
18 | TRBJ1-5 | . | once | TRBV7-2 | CASSFGSSGSVWDQPQHF | TGTGCCAGCAGCTTTGGGAGCTCTGGATCGGTCTGGGATCAGCCCCAGCATTTT
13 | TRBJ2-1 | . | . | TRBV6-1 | CASSSTPDSEQFF | TGTGCCAGCAGCAGCACCCCTGACAGCGAGCAGTTCTTC
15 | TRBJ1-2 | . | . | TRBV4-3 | CASSQALRGNYGYTF | TGCGCCAGCAGCCAAGCCCTGCGGGGGAACTATGGCTACACCTTC
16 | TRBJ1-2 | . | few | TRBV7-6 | CASSLAPAGDSYGYTF | TGTGCCAGCAGCTTAGCGCCGGCAGGGGATTCCTATGGCTACACCTTC
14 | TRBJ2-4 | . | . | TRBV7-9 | CASSPPAGKNIQYF | TGTGCCAGCAGCCCCCCAGCGGGCAAAAACATTCAGTACTTC
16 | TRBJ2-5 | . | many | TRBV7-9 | CASSSNDFASEETQYF | TGTGCCAGCAGCTCTAACGATTTCGCTAGCGAGGAGACCCAGTACTTC
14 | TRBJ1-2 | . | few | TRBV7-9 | CASSLAGDYYGYTF | TGTGCCAGCAGCTTAGCGGGGGATTACTATGGCTACACCTTC
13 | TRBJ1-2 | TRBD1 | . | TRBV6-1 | CAVRGTTNYGYTF | TGTGCCGTCAGGGGGACTACTAACTATGGCTACACCTTC
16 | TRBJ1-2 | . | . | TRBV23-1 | CASSQYSDKYNYGYTF | TGCGCCAGCAGTCAATACTCGGACAAGTACAACTATGGCTACACCTTC
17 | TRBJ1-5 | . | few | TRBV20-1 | CSFWDPGLDVRNQPQHF | TGCAGCTTCTGGGATCCTGGTTTAGACGTGAGAAATCAGCCCCAGCATTTT
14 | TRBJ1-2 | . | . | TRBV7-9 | CASRGPGEDYGYTF | TGTGCCAGCAGAGGCCCGGGGGAGGACTATGGCTACACCTTC
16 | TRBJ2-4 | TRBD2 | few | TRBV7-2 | CASSFPGGPTKNIQYF | TGTGCCAGCAGTTTTCCGGGGGGGCCGACCAAAAACATTCAGTACTTC